Listed below are T cell receptor beta chains from one sample, sequenced in a study of shared clonotypes between healthy human individuals. Repertoires were generated with immunoSEQ multiplex PCR, while TCRdb's copy carries only in-frame clones and drops some. The top ten hold approximately 0.4% of the sample, which has 2.3 million or so clones, more than 80% seen once. Sequencing was performed on naive CD4+ T cells from PBMCs. The receptors were sampled from a man between 18 and 29 years old in good health. Some clones in this sample may be carry-over from other donors' samples. Each CDR3 is given with its conserved first and last residue. Fields, in order: CDR3 DNA, CDR3 protein, D gene, clone size, V gene, J gene, CDR3 length. A D gene is named only where the DNA matches it firmly. Some rows mark clone size as missing; the rest say once, few, many or name a class of expanded clone.

cdr3_nt: TGTGCCAGCAGCCCCGGCCCCCGGGACTACCCCCACGAGCAGTACTTC
cdr3_aa: CASSPGPRDYPHEQYF
d_call: TRBD2
clone_size: .
v_call: TRBV7-3
j_call: TRBJ2-7
cdr3_length: 16

cdr3_nt: TGTGCCACCAATCGACAGGGCCGCAATCAGCCCCAGCATTTT
cdr3_aa: CATNRQGRNQPQHF
d_call: TRBD1
clone_size: once
v_call: TRBV5-4
j_call: TRBJ1-5
cdr3_length: 14

cdr3_nt: TGTGCCAGCAGTTACGGGACTAGCGGTCACAATGAGCAGTTCTTC
cdr3_aa: CASSYGTSGHNEQFF
d_call: TRBD2
clone_size: .
v_call: TRBV6-5
j_call: TRBJ2-1
cdr3_length: 15

cdr3_nt: TGTGCCAGCAGTTTAGCAGGCCTAATTGAAGCTTTCTTT
cdr3_aa: CASSLAGLIEAFF
d_call: .
clone_size: .
v_call: TRBV28
j_call: TRBJ1-1
cdr3_length: 13

cdr3_nt: TGTGCCAGCAGCCCTAGGACAGGGCACAATGAGCAGTTCTTC
cdr3_aa: CASSPRTGHNEQFF
d_call: TRBD1
clone_size: .
v_call: TRBV11-1
j_call: TRBJ2-1
cdr3_length: 14

cdr3_nt: TGTGCCAGCAGCTCTAGGTCGGGGGCAGATACGCAGTATTTT
cdr3_aa: CASSSRSGADTQYF
d_call: .
clone_size: .
v_call: TRBV7-9
j_call: TRBJ2-3
cdr3_length: 14

cdr3_nt: TGTGCCAGCAGCACCGGACAGGGTTTAGGCTACACCTTC
cdr3_aa: CASSTGQGLGYTF
d_call: TRBD1
clone_size: few
v_call: TRBV9
j_call: TRBJ1-2
cdr3_length: 13

cdr3_nt: TGCAGCGTTGAAGAGGGGTTCGGAGGCGGCTACACCTTC
cdr3_aa: CSVEEGFGGGYTF
d_call: .
clone_size: .
v_call: TRBV29-1
j_call: TRBJ1-2
cdr3_length: 13

cdr3_nt: TGTGCCAGCTCACCAGGGGCAGATGAAAAACTGTTTTTT
cdr3_aa: CASSPGADEKLFF
d_call: .
clone_size: few
v_call: TRBV18
j_call: TRBJ1-4
cdr3_length: 13

cdr3_nt: TGTGCCAGCAGCCCGGGGACAGTCCAAGAGACCCAGTACTTC
cdr3_aa: CASSPGTVQETQYF
d_call: TRBD1
clone_size: .
v_call: TRBV7-9
j_call: TRBJ2-5
cdr3_length: 14

cdr3_nt: TGTGCCAGCAGCCTAACCCAGGGAGGGGGCAGGGGCAATCAGCCCCAGCATTTT
cdr3_aa: CASSLTQGGGRGNQPQHF
d_call: TRBD1
clone_size: .
v_call: TRBV7-2
j_call: TRBJ1-5
cdr3_length: 18

cdr3_nt: TGTGCCAGTACCTCTTCGGGGAGAGGGACTAATGAAAAACTGTTTTTT
cdr3_aa: CASTSSGRGTNEKLFF
d_call: .
clone_size: few
v_call: TRBV19
j_call: TRBJ1-4
cdr3_length: 16

cdr3_nt: TGTGCCAGCAGTCGACAGGAGTCTAGCACAGATACGCAGTATTTT
cdr3_aa: CASSRQESSTDTQYF
d_call: .
clone_size: .
v_call: TRBV6-5
j_call: TRBJ2-3
cdr3_length: 15

cdr3_nt: TGTGCCAGCAGCCTAGCGGGAGGGCTTTACAATGAGCAGTTCTTC
cdr3_aa: CASSLAGGLYNEQFF
d_call: TRBD2
clone_size: .
v_call: TRBV28
j_call: TRBJ2-1
cdr3_length: 15

cdr3_nt: TGCGCCAGCAGCTTGGGACCCACAGGGAATGGCGAGCAGTACTTC
cdr3_aa: CASSLGPTGNGEQYF
d_call: .
clone_size: .
v_call: TRBV5-1
j_call: TRBJ2-7
cdr3_length: 15

cdr3_nt: TGTGCCAGCAGCTCGCAGACAGTCGCGTTGTCCAACACTGAAGCTTTCTTT
cdr3_aa: CASSSQTVALSNTEAFF
d_call: .
clone_size: .
v_call: TRBV7-9
j_call: TRBJ1-1
cdr3_length: 17

cdr3_nt: TGCGCCAGCAGCTATGGACAGGGGAACACCCAGTACTTC
cdr3_aa: CASSYGQGNTQYF
d_call: TRBD1
clone_size: .
v_call: TRBV5-1
j_call: TRBJ2-5
cdr3_length: 13

cdr3_nt: TGCGCCAGCAGCCCACAGGGTAGCTCTGGGGCCAACGTCCTGACTTTC
cdr3_aa: CASSPQGSSGANVLTF
d_call: .
clone_size: .
v_call: TRBV5-1
j_call: TRBJ2-6
cdr3_length: 16

cdr3_nt: TGTGCTTCCGACGAGGGGGGAGGAGTCAATCAGCCCCAGCATTTT
cdr3_aa: CASDEGGGVNQPQHF
d_call: .
clone_size: .
v_call: TRBV2
j_call: TRBJ1-5
cdr3_length: 15

cdr3_nt: TGTGCCAGCAGCCAAGAGGGGACTAGTTCTGAGCAGTTCTTC
cdr3_aa: CASSQEGTSSEQFF
d_call: TRBD2
clone_size: once
v_call: TRBV4-2
j_call: TRBJ2-1
cdr3_length: 14

cdr3_nt: TGTGCCAGCAGTTTAGGGTCGGGATGGGGCGAGCAGTACTTC
cdr3_aa: CASSLGSGWGEQYF
d_call: .
clone_size: .
v_call: TRBV28
j_call: TRBJ2-7
cdr3_length: 14

cdr3_nt: TGCGCCAGCAGCCAGGGACAGGGGCCCCACTTGTACGAGCAGTACTTC
cdr3_aa: CASSQGQGPHLYEQYF
d_call: TRBD1
clone_size: .
v_call: TRBV4-1
j_call: TRBJ2-7
cdr3_length: 16

cdr3_nt: TGCGCCAGCAGCCAGGGGCCAGACAGGACTTCAACCTACGAGCAGTACTTC
cdr3_aa: CASSQGPDRTSTYEQYF
d_call: .
clone_size: .
v_call: TRBV4-1
j_call: TRBJ2-7
cdr3_length: 17

cdr3_nt: TGTGCCAGCAGCTTAACGGTAATACCGTACGAGCAGTACTTC
cdr3_aa: CASSLTVIPYEQYF
d_call: .
clone_size: .
v_call: TRBV7-3
j_call: TRBJ2-7
cdr3_length: 14

cdr3_nt: TGTGCCAGCAGCTTCACGGGGGGAGGGAACACTGAAGCTTTCTTT
cdr3_aa: CASSFTGGGNTEAFF
d_call: .
clone_size: .
v_call: TRBV7-6
j_call: TRBJ1-1
cdr3_length: 15

cdr3_nt: TGTGCCACCAGCAGAGGACGGGACAGGGGGAACACCATATATTTT
cdr3_aa: CATSRGRDRGNTIYF
d_call: TRBD1
clone_size: .
v_call: TRBV15
j_call: TRBJ1-3
cdr3_length: 15

cdr3_nt: TGTGCCAGCAGCCGCTCAAGCTTGCCTGAAGCTTTCTTT
cdr3_aa: CASSRSSLPEAFF
d_call: .
clone_size: .
v_call: TRBV7-2
j_call: TRBJ1-1
cdr3_length: 13

cdr3_nt: TGTGCCAGCAGCCTCTATTCCGGGACAGGTGGCGGGGAACAAAATAGCAATCAGCCCCAGCATTTT
cdr3_aa: CASSLYSGTGGGEQNSNQPQHF
d_call: TRBD1
clone_size: .
v_call: TRBV7-3
j_call: TRBJ1-5
cdr3_length: 22

cdr3_nt: TGTGCCAGCAGTTTCTCCCGGAACTCGGATACGCAGTATTTT
cdr3_aa: CASSFSRNSDTQYF
d_call: .
clone_size: .
v_call: TRBV27
j_call: TRBJ2-3
cdr3_length: 14

cdr3_nt: TGTGCCAGCAGCTCCCCCTACCTAGCGGGAGTGTCCCCTGAGACCCAGTACTTC
cdr3_aa: CASSSPYLAGVSPETQYF
d_call: TRBD2
clone_size: .
v_call: TRBV7-2
j_call: TRBJ2-5
cdr3_length: 18

cdr3_nt: TGTGCCAGCAGCTCCTTGGGACTAGCGCGCCGCAATGAGCAGTTCTTC
cdr3_aa: CASSSLGLARRNEQFF
d_call: TRBD2
clone_size: .
v_call: TRBV5-6
j_call: TRBJ2-1
cdr3_length: 16

cdr3_nt: TGCGCCAGCAGCTTGGACGGCGGACTATACAATGAGCAGTTCTTC
cdr3_aa: CASSLDGGLYNEQFF
d_call: .
clone_size: .
v_call: TRBV5-1
j_call: TRBJ2-1
cdr3_length: 15

cdr3_nt: TGCGCCAGCAGCCAGGAGGACGGTTCCTATATGAACACTGAAGCTTTCTTT
cdr3_aa: CASSQEDGSYMNTEAFF
d_call: .
clone_size: .
v_call: TRBV4-1
j_call: TRBJ1-1
cdr3_length: 17

cdr3_nt: TGTGCCAGCAGCTTAGTCTCGCGTCGGGGGGAAAAACTGTTTTTT
cdr3_aa: CASSLVSRRGEKLFF
d_call: .
clone_size: .
v_call: TRBV11-2
j_call: TRBJ1-4
cdr3_length: 15

cdr3_nt: TGTGCGAGCGGTCCAGGCTACACCTTC
cdr3_aa: CASGPGYTF
d_call: .
clone_size: few
v_call: TRBV7-9
j_call: TRBJ1-2
cdr3_length: 9

cdr3_nt: TGTGCCAGACTAGCGGGCCACAATGAGCAGTTCTTC
cdr3_aa: CARLAGHNEQFF
d_call: TRBD2
clone_size: .
v_call: TRBV5-3
j_call: TRBJ2-1
cdr3_length: 12

cdr3_nt: TGCGCCAGCAGTGACTTCTCCAACACCGGGGAGCTGTTTTTT
cdr3_aa: CASSDFSNTGELFF
d_call: .
clone_size: .
v_call: TRBV10-2
j_call: TRBJ2-2
cdr3_length: 14

cdr3_nt: TGTGCCAGCAGTTTAAATGGGAAGCAGTACTTC
cdr3_aa: CASSLNGKQYF
d_call: .
clone_size: .
v_call: TRBV27
j_call: TRBJ2-7
cdr3_length: 11

cdr3_nt: TGTGCCAGCAGCCCCCTCAGGGGGGGGACGAGTCAGCCCCAGCATTTT
cdr3_aa: CASSPLRGGTSQPQHF
d_call: TRBD1
clone_size: .
v_call: TRBV7-6
j_call: TRBJ1-5
cdr3_length: 16

cdr3_nt: TGTGCCAGCTCACCCCGGGCTGGTAACTATGGCTACACCTTC
cdr3_aa: CASSPRAGNYGYTF
d_call: .
clone_size: .
v_call: TRBV18
j_call: TRBJ1-2
cdr3_length: 14

cdr3_nt: TGTGCCAGCAGCTTAGGGGGACAGGGGGCGGTCTATGGCTACACCTTC
cdr3_aa: CASSLGGQGAVYGYTF
d_call: TRBD1
clone_size: .
v_call: TRBV7-2
j_call: TRBJ1-2
cdr3_length: 16

cdr3_nt: TGTGCCAGCTCACTGTTTGGACCGGGACTAGCGGGATCCGAGCAGTACTTC
cdr3_aa: CASSLFGPGLAGSEQYF
d_call: TRBD2
clone_size: .
v_call: TRBV18
j_call: TRBJ2-7
cdr3_length: 17

cdr3_nt: TGTGCCAGCAGTAGGGGATCTGGGGCCAACGTCCTGACTTTC
cdr3_aa: CASSRGSGANVLTF
d_call: .
clone_size: .
v_call: TRBV28
j_call: TRBJ2-6
cdr3_length: 14

cdr3_nt: TGCAGCGTCCTCCCCCCGCAAGAGACCCAGTACTTC
cdr3_aa: CSVLPPQETQYF
d_call: .
clone_size: .
v_call: TRBV29-1
j_call: TRBJ2-5
cdr3_length: 12

cdr3_nt: TGTGCCAGCAGCTTAGTAGGGAGCATCGGCGCGGAGCAGTACTTC
cdr3_aa: CASSLVGSIGAEQYF
d_call: .
clone_size: .
v_call: TRBV7-2
j_call: TRBJ2-7
cdr3_length: 15

cdr3_nt: TGTGCCAGCAGGGCGGCAGGCATTCGTAGAGATACGCAGTATTTT
cdr3_aa: CASRAAGIRRDTQYF
d_call: .
clone_size: .
v_call: TRBV28
j_call: TRBJ2-3
cdr3_length: 15

cdr3_nt: TGTGCCAGTAGTAGTAGTCCTTCGCAACCCTACGAGCAGTACTTC
cdr3_aa: CASSSSPSQPYEQYF
d_call: .
clone_size: .
v_call: TRBV19
j_call: TRBJ2-7
cdr3_length: 15

cdr3_nt: TGTGCTTGTCAAGGACAGGGTTGGGTCTACGAGCAGTACTTC
cdr3_aa: CACQGQGWVYEQYF
d_call: TRBD1
clone_size: .
v_call: TRBV6-1
j_call: TRBJ2-7
cdr3_length: 14

cdr3_nt: TGTGCCAGCAGCGCCAGGGCCGGGGAGCTGTTTTTT
cdr3_aa: CASSARAGELFF
d_call: .
clone_size: .
v_call: TRBV7-3
j_call: TRBJ2-2
cdr3_length: 12

cdr3_nt: TGTGCCAGCAGCGATGGAGAGACCCAGTACTTC
cdr3_aa: CASSDGETQYF
d_call: .
clone_size: .
v_call: TRBV11-3
j_call: TRBJ2-5
cdr3_length: 11

cdr3_nt: TGTGCCAGCTCACCCGTCGTGGACCCGAACACCGGGGAGCTGTTTTTT
cdr3_aa: CASSPVVDPNTGELFF
d_call: .
clone_size: .
v_call: TRBV18
j_call: TRBJ2-2
cdr3_length: 16

cdr3_nt: TGTGCCAGTAGTCACCCACCGGGACTAGCGGGAGCGACCGGGGAGCTGTTTTTT
cdr3_aa: CASSHPPGLAGATGELFF
d_call: TRBD2
clone_size: .
v_call: TRBV19
j_call: TRBJ2-2
cdr3_length: 18

cdr3_nt: TGTGCCAGCAGCCCAGGGGGAGAGATCAATCAGCCCCAGCATTTT
cdr3_aa: CASSPGGEINQPQHF
d_call: TRBD1
clone_size: .
v_call: TRBV7-9
j_call: TRBJ1-5
cdr3_length: 15

cdr3_nt: TGTGCCAGCAGTCAAAGCTCTGGAAACACCATATATTTT
cdr3_aa: CASSQSSGNTIYF
d_call: .
clone_size: .
v_call: TRBV28
j_call: TRBJ1-3
cdr3_length: 13

cdr3_nt: TGTGCCAGCAGTCTACCCGGGACAGGCAGCCACGAGCAGTACTTC
cdr3_aa: CASSLPGTGSHEQYF
d_call: TRBD1
clone_size: .
v_call: TRBV28
j_call: TRBJ2-7
cdr3_length: 15